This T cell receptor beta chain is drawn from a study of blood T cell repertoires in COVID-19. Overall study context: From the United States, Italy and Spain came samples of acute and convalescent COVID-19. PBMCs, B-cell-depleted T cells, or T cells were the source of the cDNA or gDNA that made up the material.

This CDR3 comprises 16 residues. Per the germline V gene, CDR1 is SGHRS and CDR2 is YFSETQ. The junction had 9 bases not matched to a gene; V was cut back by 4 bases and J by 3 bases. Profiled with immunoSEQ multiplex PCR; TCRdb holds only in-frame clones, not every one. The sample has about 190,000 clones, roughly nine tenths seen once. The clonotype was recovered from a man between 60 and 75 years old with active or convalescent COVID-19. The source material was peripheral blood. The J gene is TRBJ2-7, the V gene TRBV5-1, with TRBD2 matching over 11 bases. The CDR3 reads CASSASGGYQGYEQYF. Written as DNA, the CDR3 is TGCGCCAGCAGCGCTAGCGGGGGGTACCAGGGCTACGAGCAGTACTTC.